This T cell receptor beta chain is from a study of cytomegalovirus exposure and HLA in healthy donors. The PCR used 60 Vbeta and 13 Jbeta primers. Under the authors' procedure: Later, an analysis found around 77 million unique TCR beta chains, and 9.5 million to 12 million of these were shared. The data were produced by immunoSEQ multiplex PCR, yet TCRdb's version contains in-frame clones alone and is incomplete. V and J calls and clone size follow that table, whereas D and trimming were derived from the DNA. Found here are around 150,000 clones, nearly 70% of them singletons; the top ten hold about 9.4%. Germline assignment: CDR1 MNHEY and CDR2 SMNVEV (reference sequence). This CDR3 has 16 residues. V gave up 3 bases and J gave up 6 bases; unmatched junction bases: 7. As for this clone: Its specificity is unknown.

Study-wide findings and caveats: While the bulk of TCR sequences proved rare, some public TCRs turned up in many donors.

What was sequenced was PBMCs. This TCR derives from a young man in good health and CMV-seropositive. The genes are TRBV27 and TRBJ2-1, with 11 bases aligning to TRBD2. CDR3 nucleotide sequence: TGTGCCAGCAGTTTTTCCGGGACTAGCGGCCTCAATGAGCAGTTCTTC. Translated, it gives CASSFSGTSGLNEQFF.